This T cell receptor beta chain derives from a study of OX40 agonist ivuxolimab in advanced cancers. CDR1 and CDR2 (germline): MNHEY, SVGAGI. CDR3 size: 14 residues. The ends were cut back, 5 bases at V and 3 bases at J, with 14 bases in the middle. The data were produced by immunoSEQ multiplex PCR, yet TCRdb's version contains in-frame clones alone and is incomplete. The data hold more than 40,000 clones, with 60% to 80% observed a single time. The J gene is TRBJ2-7, the V gene TRBV6-5; D is undetermined. The sequence was collected from an adult with an advanced solid tumor such as melanoma, head and neck, liver or kidney cancer. The source was CD4+ or CD8+ T cells sorted from blood, collected in a trial of the OX40 agonist ivuxolimab. For the CDR3, the DNA is TGTGCCAGCAGTCCTTATATGACAAACTACGAGCAGTACTTC. This sequence encodes CASSPYMTNYEQYF.